One and the same sample provided the 3 T cell receptor beta chains below, sequenced in a study of control samples from healthy donors and cancer patients. Sequenced by immunoSEQ multiplex PCR; TCRdb stores in-frame clones only, minus some. The sample lists about 3,600 clones; 70% to 85% were seen once. The sequencing input was formalin-fixed, paraffin-embedded tissue. The receptor set was obtained from a female donor with melanoma.

The genes are TRBV6-5 and TRBJ1-5, with D hard to call. The CDR3 is 15 amino acids. V lost 5 bases and J 4 bases, leaving 15 bases between the germline ends. The germline gives CDR1 MNHEY, CDR2 SVGAGI. CDR3 sequence reads: CASSRGREINQPQHF. DNA of the CDR3: TGTGCCAGCAGTCGCGGACGGGAGATTAATCAGCCCCAGCATTTT.

The rearrangement joins TRBV19 to TRBJ1-3, with no clear D. The CDR3 runs 15 residues. Germline lookup yields CDR1 LNHDA and CDR2 SQIVND (reference sequence). Trimming cost V 3 bases and J 0 bases, with 9 bases left between them. The CDR3 spells CASSIEGNSGNTIYF. As DNA, the CDR3 is TGTGCCAGTAGTATCGAGGGAAACTCTGGAAACACCATATATTTT.

The chain combines TRBV28 with TRBJ2-5, with a possible D match to TRBD2 (6 bases). V dropped 7 bases and J dropped 7 bases, with 16 bases sitting between them. This CDR3 contains 13 residues. The germline CDR1 and CDR2 sequences are MDHEN and SYDVKM. In nucleotides, the CDR3 is TGTGCCAGCACCTCGCTGGGGACTGGGACCCAGTACTTC. Encoded protein: CASTSLGTGTQYF.